This TCR beta chain was captured by sequencing in a study of spatial heterogeneity in lung cancer. This CDR3 comprises 14 residues. Per germline, CDR1 MNHEY and CDR2 SVGAGI. Trimming took 6 bases from V and 1 from J, leaving 11 bases between them. Time point: sample taken at primary tumor resection. Frozen PBMC, nontumor lung or tumor provided whole RNA, which was sequenced unsorted. Donors were around 70 untreated early-stage non-small cell lung cancer patients. All TCR cDNA molecules were individually tagged with a unique molecular identifier. TCRdb re-called the 5' RACE reads with MiXCR, one entry per CDR3 protein. The sample carries 4,500 to 6,000 distinct CDR3 sequences, around 15% recorded once.

This rearrangement joins TRBV6-5 to TRBJ2-3; TRBD2 is a possible D gene (5 bases). The source of this sequence is a male donor with early-stage non-small cell lung cancer. Sequenced material: PBMCs, taken at surgery. The CDR3 here is CASRGAERTDTQYF. DNA of the CDR3: TGTGCCAGCAGGGGAGCGGAGCGCACAGATACGCAGTATTTT.